This T cell receptor beta chain came from a study of Ad26.COV2.S vaccination and SARS-CoV-2 variants. Study in general: Within the COV1001 Ad26.COV2.S trial arm, the donor was enrolled.

The CDR3 totals 16 residues. Germline CDR1 reads SGHTA; CDR2 reads FQGNSA. Between the trimmed V and J ends, which lost 2 bases and 6 bases, there was a span of 16 bases. Treatment specified: about 20 received Ad26.COV2.S at low or high dose, single or two shots; five or six received placebo; per-sample allocation not given. After the first vaccine or placebo injection, samples were drawn on day 63. Details on this clone: Its specificity is not known.

Study findings and constraints: Vaccine recipients had higher spike-specific TCR breadth than placebo recipients. Non-spike TCR breadth showed similarity between vaccine and placebo recipients.

The repertoire was sequenced with immunoSEQ multiplex PCR; TCRdb's copy has only in-frame clones and lacks some. The sample shows 400,000 to 450,000 clones, over 75% of them seen only once. The specimen was peripheral blood, collected in a trial of Ad26.COV2.S vaccine versus placebo. This receptor was obtained from a person aged 18-60 years who received the Ad26.COV2.S COVID-19 vaccine or a placebo. The rearrangement uses TRBV7-2 and TRBJ2-2; unclear D gene. The CDR3 protein is CASSLSDDSLPGELFF. The CDR3 coding sequence is TGTGCCAGCAGCTTATCGGACGACTCACTACCCGGGGAGCTGTTTTTT. Variable domain in full (rest from reference TRBV7-2 and TRBJ2-2): GAGVSQSPSNKVTEKGKDVELRCDPISGHTALYWYRQSLGQGLEFLIYFQGNSAPDKSGLPSDRFSAERTGGSVSTLTIQRTQQEDSAVYLCASSLSDDSLPGELFFGEGSRLTVL.